The clone carrying this T cell receptor beta chain was seen repeatedly, ten times or more. RNA transcripts provided the source from which TCR beta CDR3 regions were amplified. An initial round of RT-PCR targeting the TCR CDR3 relied on the HTBI primer set. TCRdb called the multiplex PCR reads again in MiXCR, with one record for every CDR3 protein. The table has around 420,000 distinct CDR3 sequences, 12% to 15% seen once. This sample is part of a study of T cells in Graves' hyperthyroidism and ophthalmopathy. The authors took PBMCs from 8.5 to 10 ml fresh peripheral blood. The sample taken for sequencing was blood. The receptor comes from a woman aged 18-35 years with Graves' hyperthyroidism.

The CDR3 DNA reads TGTGCCAGTAGTATAGGAGATGGACAGGGGCACTCTGGGGCCAACGTCCTGACTTTC. It is translated as CASSIGDGQGHSGANVLTF. V is TRBV19 and J is TRBJ2-6; 9 positions match TRBD1. CDR1 LNHDA and CDR2 SQIVND come from the germline V gene (reference sequence). The CDR3 consists of 19 residues. V was pared by 1 base and J by 0 bases, with 7 bases of the junction left unmatched.